One sample yielded the 13 T cell receptor beta chains listed below, sequenced in a study of control samples from healthy donors and cancer patients. Here immunoSEQ multiplex PCR was the method, and the copy in TCRdb shows in-frame clones only, minus some. This sample has about 170,000 clones; around 94% occur once, and the top ten carry 1.2% to 1.5%. The sample comprised blood. The receptors shown here come from a woman under 30 in good health.

This chain joins TRBV2 and TRBJ2-7; D call uncertain. Germline V gives CDR1 SNHLY, CDR2 FYNNEI. This CDR3 has 16 residues. With 6 bases removed from V and 1 base from J, the gap between germline ends came to 19 bases. CDR3 DNA: TGTGCCAGCAGGGCCTCGGGTGGGGATTCTTCCTACGAGCAGTACTTC. It translates to CASRASGGDSSYEQYF.

J is TRBJ2-7 and V is TRBV7-8; 8 positions agree with TRBD1. The CDR3 sequence is 16 residues long. CDR1 and CDR2 from the germline V gene are SGHVS and FQNEAQ. V dropped 5 bases and J dropped 2; count of bases not matched to a gene: 11. The CDR3 DNA sequence: TGTGCCAGCAGCGGACGGACAGGGAACGATGCCTACGAGCAGTACTTC. This sequence encodes CASSGRTGNDAYEQYF.

The genes are TRBV10-3 and TRBJ2-1; 7 bases are a match to TRBD2. The germline gives CDR1 ENHRY, CDR2 SYGVKD. The CDR3 consists of 16 residues. After removal of 3 bases from V and 0 bases from J, the junction contained 5 bases not matched to a gene. The DNA of the CDR3 is TGTGCCATCAGTGATCTAGCGGACCTCTCCTACAATGAGCAGTTCTTC. It is translated as CAISDLADLSYNEQFF.

The rearrangement uses TRBV6-5 and TRBJ1-6, with D possibly TRBD1 on 5 matching bases. The CDR3 sequence is 15 residues long. The germline CDR1 and CDR2 sequences are MNHEY and SVGAGI. The V and J ends lost 2 bases and 6 bases respectively, with 11 bases between them. CDR3 loop: CASSYIRDVNSPLHF. CDR3 bases: TGTGCCAGCAGTTACATCAGGGACGTTAATTCACCCCTCCACTTT.

The V gene is TRBV6-1, the J gene TRBJ1-2; 8 bases match TRBD1. From germline, CDR1 is MNHNS and CDR2 SASEGT. The V gene end was trimmed by 2 bases and the J gene end by 4 bases; junction bases not matched to a gene: 3. The length of the CDR3 is 14 residues. Here the CDR3 reads CASSEQGATYGYTF. The CDR3 nucleotides are TGTGCCAGCAGTGAACAGGGGGCCACCTATGGCTACACCTTC.

The chain is built from TRBV27 and TRBJ1-5; TRBD1 is a possible D gene (6 bases). This CDR3 has 14 residues. Per germline, CDR1 MNHEY and CDR2 SMNVEV (reference sequence). Trimming left V 4 bases short and J 2 bases short, with 9 bases between. CDR3 DNA sequence: TGTGCCAGCAGTTCGCGACAGGGCAATCAGCCCCAGCATTTT. Its translation: CASSSRQGNQPQHF.

The chain combines TRBV24-1 with TRBJ1-2; D remains ambiguous. The ends were cut back, 4 bases at V and 4 bases at J, with 12 bases in the middle. The CDR3 is 14 residues long. The V gene's germline CDR1 is KGHDR and CDR2 SFDVKD. CDR3 bases: TGTGCCACCAGTGACCCTGACCGAAGCTATGGCTACACCTTC. It is translated as CATSDPDRSYGYTF.

This chain joins TRBV29-1 and TRBJ1-1; D gene unclear. The CDR3 consists of 13 residues. Germline lookup yields CDR1 SQVTM and CDR2 ANQGSEA. V was pared by 4 bases and J by 7 bases, with 16 bases between. CDR3 coding DNA: TGCAGCGTTGGGTTCCCTGGAATGTTTGAAGCTTTCTTT. Protein product: CSVGFPGMFEAFF. Drawing the rest from reference TRBV29-1 and TRBJ1-1, the complete variable domain is SAVISQKPSRDICQRGTSLTIQCQVDSQVTMMFWYRQQPGQSLTLIATANQGSEATYESGFVIDKFPISRPNLTFSTLTVSNMSPEDSSIYLCSVGFPGMFEAFFGQGTRLTVV.

This clone was found once. CDR3 in DNA: TGTGCCAGCAGCTACACAGAAAAGAACACTGAAGCTTTCTTT. This sequence encodes CASSYTEKNTEAFF. The genes are TRBV6-5 and TRBJ1-1; unclear D gene. Trimming stripped 6 bases from V and 1 base from J, with 12 bases between. This CDR3 comprises 14 residues. Germline CDR1 and CDR2: MNHEY and SVGAGI.

The chain carries TRBV15 and TRBJ1-2; maybe TRBD1 (5 bases). The CDR3 loop spans 15 amino acids. V gave up 0 bases and J gave up 7 bases, with 15 bases separating them. The germline CDR1 and CDR2 sequences are LNHNV and YYDKDF (reference sequence). The CDR3 DNA follows: TGTGCCACCAGCAGAGAGAGGGGAAACCTTCCTGGCTACACCTTC. This gives the protein CATSRERGNLPGYTF.

V gene TRBV5-1 combines with J gene TRBJ1-1, with D maybe TRBD1 (5 bases). Trimming left V 3 bases short and J 3 bases short, with 12 bases between. The germline V gene has CDR1 SGHRS and CDR2 YFSETQ. The CDR3 spans 14 residues. The DNA of the CDR3 is TGCGCCAGCAGCTCGGGGACGGGCGACACTGAAGCTTTCTTT. Residues: CASSSGTGDTEAFF. Using reference TRBV5-1 and TRBJ1-1 for the parts outside the CDR3, the full variable domain is KAGVTQTPRYLIKTRGQQVTLSCSPISGHRSVSWYQQTPGQGLQFLFEYFSETQRNKGNFPGRFSGRQFSNSRSEMNVSTLELGDSALYLCASSSGTGDTEAFFGQGTRLTVV.

V is TRBV18 and J is TRBJ2-3, with 13 nucleotides matching TRBD2. The CDR3 loop spans 15 amino acids. CDR1 is KGHSH and CDR2 is LQKENI in the germline V gene. Losses at the gene ends were 3 bases for V and 7 bases for J; bases not matched to a gene: 4. The CDR3 coding sequence is TGTGCCAGCTCACCGGGACTAGCGGGATCAAATACGCAGTATTTT. Translating it yields CASSPGLAGSNTQYF.

The V call is TRBV5-1, the J call TRBJ1-1, with D maybe TRBD1 (5 bases). This CDR3 has 13 amino acids. V gave up 4 bases and J gave up 1 base, with 8 bases separating them. Germline lookup yields CDR1 SGHRS and CDR2 YFSETQ. The CDR3 DNA follows: TGCGCCAGCAGCCGGGGGGAGAACACTGAAGCTTTCTTT. It is translated as CASSRGENTEAFF.